Presented here are 21 T cell receptor beta chains from one specimen sequenced in a study of T cells in localized non-small cell lung cancer. Produced via immunoSEQ multiplex PCR; TCRdb's table is partial and in-frame only. The repertoire includes fewer than 10,000 clones, under 55% of them detected once, and 3.8% sits in the top ten. The sequenced sample was lymph node tissue, obtained before any cancer treatment. The source of these receptors is a woman aged 40-75 years with stage I lung adenocarcinoma.

The V call is TRBV30, the J call TRBJ1-4; 7 nucleotides line up with TRBD1. There are 13 residues in the CDR3. J lost 5 bases, V lost 0 bases, and 0 bases had no gene match. Germline V gene lookup returns CDR1 GTSNPN and CDR2 SVGIG (reference sequence). DNA of the CDR3: TGTGCCTGGAGTGTACAGGGGAATGAAAAACTGTTTTTT. Its translation is CAWSVQGNEKLFF.

This chain connects TRBV11-3 to TRBJ2-7; 8 positions match TRBD2. Losses at the gene ends were 5 bases for V and 6 bases for J; bases not matched to a gene: 12. CDR1 and CDR2 (germline): SGHNT, YENEEA. CDR3 size: 15 residues. Here the CDR3 DNA reads TGTGCCAGCAGCCCCCGGGGGGGAGCGGTTGGCGAGCAGTACTTC. Amino acids: CASSPRGGAVGEQYF.

This clone was recorded a few times. V is TRBV9 and J is TRBJ2-5; 7 positions match TRBD2. J lost 1 base, V lost 5 bases, and 5 bases had no gene match. The germline gives CDR1 SGDLS, CDR2 YYNGEE. This CDR3 is 14 amino acids long. Written as DNA, the CDR3 is TGTGCCAGCAGTGCTACTAGCGTCCAAGAGACCCAGTACTTC. Its translation is CASSATSVQETQYF.

This clone was seen once. The gene calls are TRBV29-1 and TRBJ2-5; 8 positions agree with TRBD1. Unmatched junction bases numbered 6, after V lost 5 bases and J lost 1 base. This CDR3 has 14 amino acids. Germline V gene lookup returns CDR1 SQVTM and CDR2 ANQGSEA. The DNA of the CDR3 is TGCAGCGTTCGCCCCGGGACAGGCCAAGAGACCCAGTACTTC. Protein sequence: CSVRPGTGQETQYF.

The J gene is TRBJ1-2, the V gene TRBV29-1; tentatively, D is TRBD1 (6 bases). V lost 1 base and J 5 bases, leaving 14 bases between the germline ends. Germline values: CDR1 SQVTM, CDR2 ANQGSEA. There are 14 residues in the CDR3. CDR3 region: CSVEAERGGYGYTF. The CDR3 DNA reads TGCAGCGTTGAAGCTGAGAGGGGGGGATATGGCTACACCTTC.

This clone was detected a few times. The chain uses TRBV14 and TRBJ1-3; D gene unclear. Trimming stripped 2 bases from V and 0 bases from J, with 8 bases between. Germline V CDR1 and CDR2: SGHDN, FVKESK. There are 15 residues in the CDR3. CDR3 amino acids: CASSQPGSSGNTIYF. CDR3 bases: TGTGCCAGCAGCCAACCGGGGAGCTCTGGAAACACCATATATTTT.

The chain uses TRBV7-5 and TRBJ1-3; TRBD1 is the table's D call and was not checked against the DNA. TRBV7-5 has pseudogene status. The CDR3 is 15 amino acids. DNA of the CDR3: TGTGCCAGCAGCTTGGGGGACAGCTCTGGAAACATCATATATTTT. Translated: CASSLGDSSGNIIYF.

In this sample, this clone turned up a few times. The CDR3 loop is CASSQDRGQAFF. The DNA for the CDR3 is TGTGCCAGCAGCCAGGACAGGGGGCAAGCTTTCTTT. The chain joins TRBV6-8 to TRBJ1-1; 11 bases map to TRBD1. From germline, CDR1 is MNHGY and CDR2 SAAAGT. The CDR3 sequence is 12 residues long. Trimming cost V 6 bases and J 9 bases; bases outside gene matches: 3.

This chain joins TRBV5-1 and TRBJ2-3, with a possible D match to TRBD2 (5 bases). Per the germline V gene, CDR1 is SGHRS and CDR2 is YFSETQ. The CDR3 extends over 14 amino acids. V was clipped by 5 bases and J by 5 bases, with 15 bases between them. Here the CDR3 DNA reads TGCGCCAGCAGTCGGGGATTTTTGGGAGATACGCAGTATTTT. Its protein product is CASSRGFLGDTQYF.

This clone has only a few counts. The chain employs TRBV15 and TRBJ1-1; TRBD1 is a possible D gene (6 bases). This CDR3 has 14 residues. The V and J ends lost 1 base and 8 bases respectively, with 14 bases between them. Per germline, CDR1 LNHNV and CDR2 YYDKDF (reference sequence). As DNA, the CDR3 is TGTGCCACCAGCAGAGGCGCAGGGGCCCGAGAAGCTTTCTTT. This gives the protein CATSRGAGAREAFF.

The J gene is TRBJ2-3, the V gene TRBV25-1; 8 bases agree with TRBD2. Unmatched junction bases numbered 5, after V lost 6 bases and J lost 3 bases. Germline CDR1 MGHDK, CDR2 SYGVNS. The CDR3 sequence is 14 residues long. The CDR3 DNA follows: TGTGCCAGCAGCGCCTCGGGGGGGACAGATACGCAGTATTTT. Translation: CASSASGGTDTQYF.

This clone was detected only a few times. The chain employs TRBV9 and TRBJ1-3; 7 positions match TRBD1. Germline lookup yields CDR1 SGDLS and CDR2 YYNGEE. This CDR3 has 15 residues. Losses at the gene ends were 2 bases for V and 0 bases for J; bases not matched to a gene: 2. CDR3 sequence: CASSVGQTSGNTIYF. CDR3 DNA: TGTGCCAGCAGCGTGGGACAGACCTCTGGAAACACCATATATTTT.

The chain is built from TRBV9 and TRBJ2-3, with 8 bases lining up with TRBD2. Germline V CDR1 and CDR2: SGDLS, YYNGEE. The V and J ends lost 5 bases and 5 bases, in that order; junction bases with no gene match: 4. The CDR3 length is 13 residues. CDR3 in amino acids: CASSDAGGDTQYF. The CDR3 nucleotides are TGTGCCAGCAGTGACGCGGGAGGAGATACGCAGTATTTT. Full variable domain (outside the CDR3, taken from reference TRBV9 and TRBJ2-3): DSGVTQTPKHLITATGQRVTLRCSPRSGDLSVYWYQQSLDQGLQFLIQYYNGEERAKGNILERFSAQQFPDLHSELNLSSLELGDSALYFCASSDAGGDTQYFGPGTRLTVL.

A word on this clone: Sequence at one end of the junction differs from germline and may be a read error. The chain joins TRBV6-8 to TRBJ2-3; D may be TRBD2 (5 bases). CDR3 length: 13 residues. Germline V gene data show CDR1 as MNHGY and CDR2 as SAAAGT. CDR3 in amino acids: CATGKGYTDTQYF. The CDR3 region has the DNA TGTGCCACCGGGAAGGGTTACACAGATACGCAATATTTT.

This rearrangement joins TRBV6-8 to TRBJ2-4; either TRBD1 or TRBD2 may supply D (6 bases each). The germline V and J ends were trimmed by 6 bases and 7 bases, with 16 bases remaining between them. The CDR3 is made up of 14 amino acids. Per the germline V gene, CDR1 is MNHGY and CDR2 is SAAAGT. This CDR3 reads CASSAQGGRNIQYF. CDR3 DNA: TGTGCCAGCAGCGCCCAAGGGGGGCGGAACATTCAGTACTTC.

This clone was counted once. This chain uses TRBV6-8 with TRBJ1-5, with D unclear. The CDR3 is 15 residues long. Deletions cut 7 bases from V and 3 bases from J, with 16 bases between. Germline V gene data show CDR1 as MNHGY and CDR2 as SAAAGT. The chain's CDR3 is CASNEGGQNNQPQHF. The CDR3 DNA follows: TGTGCCAGCAACGAGGGAGGGCAAAACAATCAGCCCCAGCATTTT.

This clone appeared a few times. The genes are TRBV1 and TRBJ1-1. TRBV1 is described as a pseudogene. This CDR3 is built from 14 residues. The CDR3 DNA sequence: TGCGCCAGCAGCCAAGAAGGCAGGAGCACTGAAGCTTTCTTT. Translating gives CASSQEGRSTEAFF.

This clone is a singleton in its sample. In nucleotides, the CDR3 is TGTGCCAGTAGTATACCGGGATTCCACAATGAGCAGTTCTTC. Translation: CASSIPGFHNEQFF. This chain joins TRBV19 and TRBJ2-1, with D possibly TRBD2 on 5 matching bases. V dropped 2 bases and J dropped 5 bases, with 10 bases sitting between them. The CDR3 contains 14 residues. CDR1 and CDR2 from the germline V gene are LNHDA and SQIVND (reference sequence).

This chain connects TRBV11-3 to TRBJ2-6, with TRBD1 matching over 11 bases. The CDR3 spans 20 residues. Per the germline V gene, CDR1 is SGHNT and CDR2 is YENEEA. V gave up 0 bases and J gave up 1 base; unmatched junction bases: 8. Here the CDR3 reads CASSLDFRGTGGSGANVLTF. The CDR3, as DNA: TGTGCCAGCAGCTTAGACTTTCGTGGGACAGGGGGATCTGGGGCCAACGTCCTGACTTTC.

V is TRBV29-1 and J is TRBJ2-1; the match to TRBD2 covers 11 bases. The CDR3 is 14 amino acids. Germline CDR1 is SQVTM and CDR2 is ANQGSEA. V lost 8 bases, J lost 6 bases, and 9 bases stayed unmatched. CDR3 residues: CSSRTSGGSNEQFF. In nucleotides, the CDR3 is TGCAGCTCAAGAACTAGCGGGGGAAGCAATGAGCAGTTCTTC.

The chain uses TRBV6-7 and TRBJ1-2; 9 bases line up with TRBD1. TRBV6-7 carries the ORF label, with uncertain function. The CDR3 spans 14 residues. Trimming took 5 bases from V and 5 from J; bases not matched to a gene: 6. CDR3 coding DNA: TGTGCCAGCAGTAACAGGGGGCGATGGTATGGCTACACCTTC. It yields the protein CASSNRGRWYGYTF.